This T cell receptor (beta chain) originates from a study of T cell changes during pregnancy in multiple sclerosis. V trimming: 4 bases; J trimming: 5 bases; junction bases outside the gene matches: 6. CDR1 and CDR2 from the germline V gene are SGHNT and YYREEE (reference sequence). The CDR3 sequence is 15 residues long. The method was immunoSEQ multiplex PCR; TCRdb's version includes in-frame clones alone and lacks a portion of them. Here the sample spans around 95,000 clones, under 95% being singletons. The V call is TRBV5-4, the J call TRBJ1-6, with 7 bases lining up with TRBD1. The source material was peripheral blood, sampled after pregnancy. The receptor was derived from a female donor in good health, enrolled as a control in a pregnancy study. This chain's CDR3 is CASSPKGTDNSPLHF. The DNA of the CDR3 is TGTGCCAGCAGCCCCAAGGGGACAGATAATTCACCCCTCCACTTT. Full variable domain (rest looked up from reference TRBV5-4 and TRBJ1-6): ETGVTQSPTHLIKTRGQQVTLRCSSQSGHNTVSWYQQALGQGPQFIFQYYREEENGRGNFPPRFSGLQFPNYSSELNVNALELDDSALYLCASSPKGTDNSPLHFGNGTRLTVT.